These 9 T cell receptor beta chains were all obtained from the same sample, sequenced in a study of shared clonotypes between healthy human individuals (dated by TCRdb to 2018 to 2020). The library relied on the immunoSEQ multiplex PCR assay. Held by TCRdb, this immuneACCESS table contains in-frame sequences only and omits some clones. Under half of the omission traces to an unresolved V gene where checked; the cause of the rest is unknown. The sample table records millions of clones; approximately 95% of these occur just once. Under 0.45% of the sample goes to the ten largest clones. Source material: naive CD4+ T cells from PBMCs. Interpreted using the paper, the cell subset or site label stands for: CD45RA+ positively selected. Every receptor here comes from a man aged 18 to 29 in good health. Some clones in this sample may be carry-over from other donors' samples.

The chain recombines TRBV10-3 with TRBJ1-1; D gene ambiguous. Deletions cut 6 bases from V and 4 bases from J, with 12 bases between. Germline lookup yields CDR1 ENHRY and CDR2 SYGVKD. CDR3 length: 13 amino acids. The CDR3: CAIRETPRTEAFF. CDR3 DNA sequence: TGTGCCATCAGGGAGACCCCGCGCACTGAAGCTTTCTTT.

The rearrangement joins TRBV5-1 to TRBJ2-7, with D tentatively TRBD2 (6 bases). Germline V gene data show CDR1 as SGHRS and CDR2 as YFSETQ. V was trimmed by 0 bases and J by 7 bases, leaving 17 bases between them. The CDR3 loop spans 15 amino acids. Written as DNA, the CDR3 is TGCGCCAGCAGCTTGGCTTCGGGACTGATCACAGAGCAGTACTTC. It codes for CASSLASGLITEQYF.

The chain joins TRBV6-1 to TRBJ1-3; D is uncertain. This CDR3 is 13 amino acids long. Germline loops: CDR1 MNHNS, CDR2 SASEGT. Trimming removed 1 base from V and 1 base from J, with 2 bases in between. CDR3 loop: CASSEESGNTIYF. CDR3 DNA: TGTGCCAGCAGTGAAGAGTCTGGAAACACCATATATTTT.

The V call is TRBV15, the J call TRBJ2-7; 8 bases agree with TRBD1. Per the germline V gene, CDR1 is LNHNV and CDR2 is YYDKDF (reference sequence). With 3 bases clipped from V and 2 bases from J, the junction kept 12 bases outside the gene matches. The CDR3 runs 17 residues. CDR3 nucleotides: TGTGCCACCAGCAGGAGCCTGTTAAGACAGGGGCCCTACGAGCAGTACTTC. Its protein product is CATSRSLLRQGPYEQYF.

The chain carries TRBV28 and TRBJ2-3; D unresolved. Trimming took off 3 bases at V and 5 bases at J, with 9 bases between the two ends. CDR3 length: 13 amino acids. Germline lookup yields CDR1 MDHEN and CDR2 SYDVKM. CDR3 protein: CASSFQLLDTQYF. The CDR3 region has the DNA TGTGCCAGCAGTTTTCAACTTCTAGATACGCAGTATTTT.

The rearrangement links TRBV5-1 to TRBJ2-3; D unresolved. The CDR3 has 16 amino acids. Trimming cost V 0 bases and J 0 bases, with 11 bases left between them. The germline V gene encodes CDR1 SGHRS and CDR2 YFSETQ. The CDR3 sequence: CASSLGQATSTDTQYF. CDR3 in DNA: TGCGCCAGCAGCTTGGGGCAGGCTACTAGCACAGATACGCAGTATTTT.

This chain joins TRBV28 and TRBJ2-3, with TRBD1 identical over 7 bases. CDR1 and CDR2 from the germline V gene are MDHEN and SYDVKM. This CDR3 comprises 15 residues. Trimming at V came to 3 bases and at J to 5 bases, leaving 8 bases not matched to a gene. CDR3: CASSFPLGGIDTQYF. The CDR3 DNA reads as TGTGCCAGCAGTTTTCCCCTAGGGGGCATAGATACGCAGTATTTT.

CDR3 residues: CASRQVGGRGTYEQYF. The CDR3, as DNA: TGTGCCAGCAGACAGGTCGGGGGCCGCGGTACCTACGAGCAGTACTTC. The chain has TRBV7-9 and TRBJ2-7; D is possibly TRBD1 or TRBD2 (6 bases each). The V gene's germline CDR1 is SEHNR and CDR2 FQNEAQ (reference sequence). This CDR3 comprises 16 residues. V was cut by 6 bases and J by 2 bases, with 20 bases left in between.

The chain carries TRBV6-6 and TRBJ1-3; D unresolved. V shed 0 bases and J shed 0 bases, with 9 bases lying between them. Germline CDR1 is MNHNY and CDR2 is SVGAGI (reference sequence). This CDR3 spans 16 amino acids. CDR3 sequence reads: CASSYSKEYSGNTIYF. The DNA of the CDR3 is TGTGCCAGCAGTTACTCGAAGGAATACTCTGGAAACACCATATATTTT.